The 30 T cell receptor beta chains given below trace back to one sample, sequenced in a study of cytomegalovirus exposure and HLA in healthy donors. This PCR relied on a set of 60 Vbeta primers and 13 Jbeta primers. Sequenced by immunoSEQ multiplex PCR; TCRdb stores in-frame clones only, minus some. The sample lists approximately 97,000 clones, around 77% occurring once. Sequences were obtained from PBMCs. The receptors were sampled from a male donor in good health and CMV-seropositive.

The rearrangement links TRBV5-1 to TRBJ2-4; tentative D call: TRBD2 (6 bases). CDR1 SGHRS and CDR2 YFSETQ come from the germline V gene. The CDR3 contains 15 residues. Trimming took off 4 bases at V and 8 bases at J, with 19 bases between the two ends. The CDR3 reads CASSPEGSGWDIQYF. In DNA, the CDR3 is TGCGCCAGCAGCCCGGAGGGCTCAGGGTGGGACATTCAGTACTTC. The entire variable domain, with the rest obtained from reference TRBV5-1 and TRBJ2-4, is as follows: KAGVTQTPRYLIKTRGQQVTLSCSPISGHRSVSWYQQTPGQGLQFLFEYFSETQRNKGNFPGRFSGRQFSNSRSEMNVSTLELGDSALYLCASSPEGSGWDIQYFGAGTRLSVL.

This clone has only a few counts. This sequence joins TRBV7-2 and TRBJ2-5, with 9 bases that match TRBD2. Germline assignment: CDR1 SGHTA and CDR2 FQGNSA. J lost 1 base, V lost 5 bases, and 8 bases had no gene match. This CDR3 has 16 residues. The CDR3 sequence is CASSPRPTSGQETQYF. CDR3 bases: TGTGCCAGCAGCCCCCGCCCGACTAGCGGCCAAGAGACCCAGTACTTC. Filled out from reference TRBV7-2 and TRBJ2-5, the complete variable domain reads GAGVSQSPSNKVTEKGKDVELRCDPISGHTALYWYRQSLGQGLEFLIYFQGNSAPDKSGLPSDRFSAERTGGSVSTLTIQRTQQEDSAVYLCASSPRPTSGQETQYFGPGTRLLVL.

The rearrangement joins TRBV7-2 to TRBJ2-3; 8 nucleotides agree with TRBD1. The CDR3 is 16 residues long. Germline CDR1 is SGHTA and CDR2 is FQGNSA. V shed 1 base and J 2 bases; nucleotides not matched to a gene: 5. CDR3 coding DNA: TGTGCCAGCAGCTTAGTCGCGGACAGGGTCACAGATACGCAGTATTTT. It specifies CASSLVADRVTDTQYF. Looking up the rest from reference TRBV7-2 and TRBJ2-3 gives the full variable domain: GAGVSQSPSNKVTEKGKDVELRCDPISGHTALYWYRQSLGQGLEFLIYFQGNSAPDKSGLPSDRFSAERTGGSVSTLTIQRTQQEDSAVYLCASSLVADRVTDTQYFGPGTRLTVL.

The rearrangement uses TRBV7-3 and TRBJ2-2; 7 bases fit TRBD2. This CDR3 has 16 amino acids. V dropped 0 bases and J dropped 3; count of bases not matched to a gene: 4. Germline CDR1 reads SGHTA; CDR2 reads FQGTGA. The CDR3 spells CASSLTLGGDTGELFF. For the CDR3, the DNA is TGTGCCAGCAGCTTAACGTTGGGGGGGGACACCGGGGAGCTGTTTTTT.

The genes are TRBV9 and TRBJ2-3, with a tentative D call TRBD2 (5 bases). Germline loops: CDR1 SGDLS, CDR2 YYNGEE. The CDR3 has 14 residues. V gave up 4 bases and J gave up 5 bases, with 14 bases separating them. DNA of the CDR3: TGTGCCAGCAGCCCGACTACATTGGGAGATACGCAGTATTTT. This codes for CASSPTTLGDTQYF.

The genes are TRBV20-1 and TRBJ1-4; no firm D call. Germline values: CDR1 DFQATT, CDR2 SNEGSKA (reference sequence). CDR3 size: 11 residues. Trimming took 6 bases from V and 6 from J, leaving 8 bases between them. CDR3 sequence: CSAPRYEKLFF. In DNA, the CDR3 is TGCAGTGCCCCTAGATATGAAAAACTGTTTTTT.

In its sample, this clone was seen once. The chain couples TRBV7-3 to TRBJ2-3; 8 bases agree with TRBD1. Trimming at V came to 5 bases and at J to 0 bases, leaving 4 bases not matched to a gene. CDR3 length: 15 residues. Germline V gene lookup returns CDR1 SGHTA and CDR2 FQGTGA. The CDR3 spells CASSQGATSTDTQYF. The CDR3 DNA reads as TGTGCCAGCAGCCAGGGGGCGACTAGCACAGATACGCAGTATTTT.

The table lists this clone with a few counts. J is TRBJ1-5 and V is TRBV19; D possibly corresponds to TRBD1 (5 bases). This CDR3 comprises 19 residues. Germline values: CDR1 LNHDA, CDR2 SQIVND (reference sequence). V lost 4 bases and J lost 3, with 25 bases in between. For the CDR3, the DNA is TGTGCCAGTAGTAAACGGACCGGGCCAGCAGGGTATGACAATCAGCCCCAGCATTTT. Its translation: CASSKRTGPAGYDNQPQHF.

The CDR3 coding sequence is TGTGCCAGCAGTTACGGGGGGGCCAATCAGCCCCAGCATTTT. It codes for CASSYGGANQPQHF. V usage is TRBV28 and J usage is TRBJ1-5; the D gene is possibly TRBD1 (6 bases). Germline assignment: CDR1 MDHEN and CDR2 SYDVKM. Trimming took 4 bases from V and 3 from J, leaving 10 bases between them. The CDR3 runs 14 residues.

This clone was detected a few times. For the CDR3, the DNA is TGTGCCAGCAGCCCCGGGGAATATGGCTACACCTTC. Protein product: CASSPGEYGYTF. J is TRBJ1-2 and V is TRBV28, with D hard to call. Trimming pared 6 bases from V and 5 bases from J, leaving 10 bases between. CDR1 is MDHEN and CDR2 is SYDVKM in the germline V gene. This CDR3 contains 12 residues.

This clone was seen a few times. The J gene is TRBJ2-1, the V gene TRBV15; 8 positions match TRBD2. The V segment lost 3 bases and the J segment 0 bases; nucleotides outside the gene matches: 10. The germline gives CDR1 LNHNV, CDR2 YYDKDF (reference sequence). The CDR3 has 18 residues. CDR3 coding DNA: TGTGCCACCAGCAGTAAGCGGGAGCGCCTGAGCTCCTACAATGAGCAGTTCTTC. Its translation: CATSSKRERLSSYNEQFF.

This rearrangement joins TRBV5-1 to TRBJ2-2, with 9 bases matching TRBD2. The CDR3 length is 16 residues. Germline V gene lookup returns CDR1 SGHRS and CDR2 YFSETQ. After removal of 4 bases from V and 5 bases from J, the junction contained 9 bases not matched to a gene. The CDR3, as DNA: TGCGCCAGCAGCCCTCTGGCGGGAGGGGAAACCGGGGAGCTGTTTTTT. This gives the protein CASSPLAGGETGELFF.

The chain combines TRBV11-3 with TRBJ2-1; 9 bases fit TRBD2. Germline V gives CDR1 SGHNT, CDR2 YENEEA. J gave up 7 bases and V 1 base, and 5 bases lay outside the gene matches. CDR3 length: 15 amino acids. CDR3 sequence (DNA): TGTGCCAGCAGCTTAGGCCGCCTAGCGGGAAATGAGCAGTTCTTC. Amino acids: CASSLGRLAGNEQFF.

This clone was recorded only once. The V and J genes are TRBV28 and TRBJ2-3, with D hard to call. The CDR3 loop spans 14 amino acids. The germline CDR1 and CDR2 sequences are MDHEN and SYDVKM. Trimming pared 0 bases from V and 1 base from J, leaving 5 bases between. The CDR3 nucleotides are TGTGCCAGCAGTTTATGGCAGGGCACAGATACGCAGTATTTT. It translates to CASSLWQGTDTQYF. Filled out from reference TRBV28 and TRBJ2-3, the complete variable domain reads DVKVTQSSRYLVKRTGEKVFLECVQDMDHENMFWYRQDPGLGLRLIYFSYDVKMKEKGDIPEGYSVSREKKERFSLILESASTNQTSMYLCASSLWQGTDTQYFGPGTRLTVL.

This clone has a single count. V is TRBV29-1 and J is TRBJ1-4; 10 bases align to TRBD1. This CDR3 is built from 15 residues. Germline trimming cut 7 bases from V and 10 bases from J; bases unmatched to any gene: 15. Germline CDR1 and CDR2: SQVTM and ANQGSEA. The CDR3 is CSANPTGTGEGKLFF. The CDR3 DNA sequence: TGCAGCGCCAACCCCACCGGGACAGGGGAAGGAAAACTGTTTTTT.

Only a few counts were recorded for this clone. The chain uses TRBV2 and TRBJ2-7; TRBD2 matches at 14 bases. CDR3 length: 19 amino acids. After removal of 8 bases from V and 3 bases from J, the junction contained 18 bases not matched to a gene. Germline V gene sequence: CDR1 SNHLY, CDR2 FYNNEI. This CDR3 is CASEPPGLAGGSRGYEQYF. The CDR3 DNA sequence: TGTGCCAGCGAACCTCCTGGACTAGCGGGAGGAAGTCGCGGCTACGAGCAGTACTTC.

The rearrangement links TRBV28 to TRBJ2-3; D might be TRBD2 (5 bases). The germline gives CDR1 MDHEN, CDR2 SYDVKM. This CDR3 comprises 14 residues. Deletions cut 7 bases from V and 0 bases from J, with 11 bases between. This CDR3 is CASNGRGSTDTQYF. The CDR3 region has the DNA TGTGCCAGCAACGGCCGAGGGAGCACAGATACGCAGTATTTT.

This chain links TRBV18 with TRBJ2-7; 10 bases map to TRBD1. Trimming at V came to 2 bases and at J to 4 bases, leaving 2 bases not matched to a gene. CDR3 length: 14 residues. CDR1 and CDR2 from the germline V gene are KGHSH and LQKENI. CDR3 amino acids: CASSPGTGEYEQYF. The CDR3 DNA sequence: TGTGCCAGCTCACCAGGGACAGGGGAGTACGAGCAGTACTTC.

Worth noting for this clone: Other nucleotide sequences in the sample specify the same CDR3. The chain links TRBV7-2 to TRBJ2-4, with 7 bases lining up with TRBD1. The CDR3 is 13 amino acids. The J segment lost 5 bases and the V segment lost 5 bases, leaving 3 bases of the junction unmatched. The germline CDR1 and CDR2 sequences are SGHTA and FQGNSA. CDR3 in amino acids: CASSLDRENIQYF. The CDR3 DNA reads TGTGCCAGCAGCCTAGACAGGGAAAACATTCAGTACTTC.

The rearrangement joins TRBV5-1 to TRBJ2-2, with 9 bases aligning to TRBD1. Germline V CDR1 and CDR2: SGHRS, YFSETQ. Trimming cost V 4 bases and J 3 bases; bases outside gene matches: 7. The CDR3 extends over 16 amino acids. CDR3 residues: CASSKSQGADTGELFF. The CDR3 bases are TGCGCCAGCAGCAAATCACAGGGGGCGGACACCGGGGAGCTGTTTTTT.

The chain links TRBV27 to TRBJ2-2, with D possibly matching TRBD2 (6 bases). The length of the CDR3 is 19 residues. Germline CDR1 and CDR2: MNHEY and SMNVEV (reference sequence). V was clipped by 2 bases and J by 3 bases, with 22 bases between them. The CDR3: CASSLTAYYGSGDTGELFF. CDR3 nucleotides: TGTGCCAGCAGTTTAACCGCCTACTACGGGTCGGGGGACACCGGGGAGCTGTTTTTT.

This rearrangement joins TRBV12-5 to TRBJ1-1; TRBD1 matches 9 bases. Germline lookup yields CDR1 LGHNT and CDR2 FRNRAP. CDR3 length equals 15 residues. Unmatched junction bases numbered 9, after V lost 5 bases and J lost 5 bases. The CDR3 sequence is CASGLTDRGVTEAFF. The CDR3 DNA is TGTGCTAGTGGTCTCACGGACAGGGGTGTGACTGAAGCTTTCTTT.

The J gene is TRBJ2-1, the V gene TRBV10-3; TRBD2 agrees at 13 bases. Germline lookup yields CDR1 ENHRY and CDR2 SYGVKD. This CDR3 has 15 residues. V gave up 7 bases and J gave up 3 bases; unmatched junction bases: 3. CDR3 sequence (DNA): TGTGCCATCACCGGGACTAGCGGGAACTACAATGAGCAGTTCTTC. It codes for CAITGTSGNYNEQFF.

V usage is TRBV9 and J usage is TRBJ1-1, with D perhaps TRBD1 (5 bases). The CDR3 covers 15 residues. Between the trimmed V and J ends, which lost 0 bases and 3 bases, there was a span of 12 bases. Germline V lookup: CDR1 SGDLS, CDR2 YYNGEE. CDR3 nucleotides: TGTGCCAGCAGCGTAGTGGGGCAAGAGGACACTGAAGCTTTCTTT. Encoded protein: CASSVVGQEDTEAFF.

The V gene is TRBV29-1, the J gene TRBJ2-1, with D unclear. This CDR3 contains 13 residues. Trimming took 5 bases from V and 2 from J, leaving 10 bases between them. The V gene's germline CDR1 is SQVTM and CDR2 ANQGSEA. The CDR3 here is CSVQADTYNEQFF. As DNA, the CDR3 is TGCAGCGTTCAAGCAGACACCTACAATGAGCAGTTCTTC.

The sample holds a few counts of this clone. The CDR3 reads CASSQEFDSGNYEQYF. Written as DNA, the CDR3 is TGCGCCAGCAGCCAAGAGTTCGACAGCGGGAACTACGAGCAGTACTTC. This chain links TRBV4-1 with TRBJ2-7; TRBD2 matches at 7 bases. This CDR3 is built from 16 residues. After removal of 0 bases from V and 3 bases from J, the junction contained 8 bases not matched to a gene. CDR1 is MGHRA and CDR2 is YSYEKL in the germline V gene.

The chain carries TRBV5-1 and TRBJ2-3; TRBD2 matches at 11 bases. Germline V lookup: CDR1 SGHRS, CDR2 YFSETQ. This CDR3 contains 16 residues. With 4 bases clipped from V and 6 bases from J, the junction kept 10 bases outside the gene matches. The CDR3 is CASSTTGTSGVDTQYF. Written as DNA, the CDR3 is TGCGCCAGCAGCACAACCGGGACTAGCGGCGTGGATACGCAGTATTTT.

This sequence joins TRBV10-3 and TRBJ2-7; 7 bases map to TRBD2. Germline V gene lookup returns CDR1 ENHRY and CDR2 SYGVKD. The V gene end was trimmed by 4 bases and the J gene end by 2 bases; junction bases not matched to a gene: 8. The CDR3 is made up of 15 amino acids. The CDR3 nucleotides are TGTGCCATCAGTGGCGGGACTAATGGGCCCTACGAGCAGTACTTC. It encodes CAISGGTNGPYEQYF.

The sample holds a few counts of this clone. The chain is built from TRBV2 and TRBJ2-5; 14 bases match TRBD2. This CDR3 has 15 amino acids. Per germline, CDR1 SNHLY and CDR2 FYNNEI. Trimming at V came to 4 bases and at J to 5 bases, leaving 3 bases not matched to a gene. The CDR3 nucleotides are TGTGCCAGCAGTGGGGGACTAGCGGGAGTTGAGACCCAGTACTTC. It is translated as CASSGGLAGVETQYF.

The rearrangement uses TRBV9 and TRBJ2-6, with TRBD1 as a possible D gene (5 bases). Germline V gene sequence: CDR1 SGDLS, CDR2 YYNGEE. V was shortened by 0 bases and J by 4 bases, with 11 bases between the two germline ends. CDR3 size: 16 residues. In DNA, the CDR3 is TGTGCCAGCAGCGTAGATAGGGGTGCCGGGGCCAACGTCCTGACTTTC. Protein product: CASSVDRGAGANVLTF.